The present entry profiles one T cell receptor (beta chain) with its context. Deletions cut 4 bases from V and 3 bases from J, with 10 bases between. CDR3 length: 15 residues. RNA totalling about 0.5 to 1 ug underwent reverse transcription with random hexamers. Across 54 Vbeta and 13 Jbeta, immunoSEQ multiplex PCR amplified TCR beta CDR3. TCRdb processed the immunoSEQ multiplex PCR reads anew with MiXCR; each CDR3 protein has one entry. The sample holds fewer than 250,000 distinct CDR3 sequences, around nine tenths seen once. This record belongs to a study of CD8 T cells in Susac syndrome. High-throughput TCR beta sequencing covered peripheral CD8+ and CD4+ T cells. The multiple sclerosis control group was made up of treatment-naive patients with stable or active relapsing-remitting disease. Negative isolation yielded CD8+ and CD4+ T cells; FACS enriched TEMRA cells.

The chain carries TRBV12-3 or TRBV12-4 and TRBJ2-6; D ambiguous. This TCR came from a human donor with multiple sclerosis. The sample was CD8+ T cells from PBMCs. CDR3 sequence: CASSSVNRGANVLTF. CDR3 DNA sequence: TGTGCCAGCAGTTCGGTCAACCGTGGGGCCAACGTCCTGACTTTC.